Here is one T cell receptor (beta chain) with its context. Antigen specificity is unknown. The sample originates from a study of T cell responses to AZD1222 COVID-19 vaccine. On the study more broadly: Pooled together were second doses at about 4 or about 12 weeks. The study, taken as a whole, reports: Recipients of AZD1222 seropositive at baseline numbered only 5 to 7. Spike-wide vaccine-associated CD4 TCRs dominated at 160-218 and 743-854. Regions left unmutated in variants are reportedly the target of nearly half of spike-specific TCRs.

The germline CDR1 and CDR2 sequences are WSHSY and SAAADI. This CDR3 has 12 amino acids. The V end lost 2 bases, the J end lost 7 bases, and 5 bases lay between the germline ends. Generated by immunoSEQ multiplex PCR, the TCRdb table keeps only in-frame clones and is missing some. Seen here are 150,000 to 200,000 clones, less than 90% observed once, and the top ten hold approximately 1.6%. V usage is TRBV10-2 and J usage is TRBJ1-4; D not certain. The sample in question was peripheral blood, obtained on day 0 of AZD1222 vaccination. The receptor comes from an adult in good health. As DNA, the CDR3 is TGCGCCAGCAGTGAGGTGGGTGAAAAACTGTTTTTT. It is translated as CASSEVGEKLFF.